The T cell receptor beta chain under discussion was sequenced for a study of molecular identifiers for immune sequencing clone quantification. The study's findings and limits: Highly expanded clone sizes could be underestimated by identical TCR molecules sharing a barcode.

Using a CD8+CD4-CCR7+CD45RA+ phenotype, naive CD8 T cells were sorted. The V gene lost 0 bases and the J gene lost 7 bases, with 15 bases spanning the gap. The CDR3 is made up of 16 amino acids. Germline CDR1 reads LGHNA; CDR2 reads YSLEER. This clonotype was found a few times. Its antigen is unknown. Each CDR3 protein is one row after TCRdb ran MiXCR on the PCR reads. The sample holds about 500,000 distinct CDR3 sequences, roughly 26% seen once. Sequencing was carried out using naive CD8+ T cells from blood, with Jurkat cell RNA spiked in. Described subset: FACS-sorted CD8+CD4-CCR7+CD45RA+ naive T cells. The sequence derives from a human donor in good health. Some libraries in this study had Jurkat cell RNA spiked in. The chain links TRBV4-3 to TRBJ1-4; D may be TRBD1 (6 bases). For the CDR3, the DNA is TGCGCCAGCAGCCAAGACCAGGGGTATCAAAGTGAAAAACTGTTTTTT. It translates to CASSQDQGYQSEKLFF.